The 29 T cell receptor beta chains below were found in one sample sequenced in a study of blood T cell repertoires in COVID-19. The repertoire was sequenced with immunoSEQ multiplex PCR; TCRdb's copy has only in-frame clones and lacks some. The sample holds about 400,000 clones, about 89% seen once. The sample consisted of peripheral blood. The receptor set was obtained from a woman in her 30s with acute or convalescent COVID-19.

The J gene is TRBJ2-6, the V gene TRBV6-5, with D perhaps TRBD2 (5 bases). The CDR3 is made up of 15 amino acids. Trimming shortened V by 7 bases and J by 2 bases, and 12 bases separated the two germline ends. CDR1 and CDR2 (germline): MNHEY, SVGAGI. The CDR3 sequence is CASMNAGTGANVLTF. The CDR3, as DNA: TGTGCCAGCATGAACGCCGGGACTGGGGCCAACGTCCTGACTTTC.

The CDR3 nucleotides read TGCAGTGCTAGAGTAGCGGGTTCGCAGTATTTT. This translates into CSARVAGSQYF. The gene calls are TRBV20-1 and TRBJ2-3; 7 bases align to TRBD2. The CDR3 length is 11 residues. V was pared by 1 base and J by 10 bases, with 2 bases of the junction left unmatched. Germline CDR1 DFQATT, CDR2 SNEGSKA (reference sequence).

The chain has TRBV2 and TRBJ1-5; D unresolved. The V gene's germline CDR1 is SNHLY and CDR2 FYNNEI. The germline V and J ends were trimmed by 2 bases and 6 bases, with 8 bases remaining between them. The CDR3 runs 13 residues. The CDR3 reads CASSEFGVQPQHF. CDR3 coding DNA: TGTGCCAGCAGTGAATTCGGGGTTCAGCCCCAGCATTTT. The variable domain in full, with the rest retrieved from reference TRBV2 and TRBJ1-5, is EPEVTQTPSHQVTQMGQEVILRCVPISNHLYFYWYRQILGQKVEFLVSFYNNEISEKSEIFDDQFSVERPDGSNFTLKIRSTKLEDSAMYFCASSEFGVQPQHFGDGTRLSIL.

The chain carries TRBV7-9 and TRBJ1-4; TRBD1 matches at 9 bases. With 5 bases clipped from V and 11 bases from J, the junction kept 9 bases outside the gene matches. CDR1 is SEHNR and CDR2 is FQNEAQ in the germline V gene (reference sequence). This CDR3 has 14 residues. CDR3 sequence: CASSQQRDRVKLFF. The DNA of the CDR3 is TGTGCCAGCAGCCAGCAACGGGACAGGGTGAAACTGTTTTTT.

The chain has TRBV3-1 (or the pseudogene TRBV3-2) and TRBJ1-1, with unresolved D. The ends were cut back, 0 bases at V and 1 base at J, with 6 bases in the middle. Germline V CDR1 and CDR2: LGHDT, YNNKEL (reference sequence). The CDR3 sequence is 14 residues long. The CDR3 spells CASSQDRWNTEAFF. CDR3 nucleotides: TGTGCCAGCAGCCAAGATCGTTGGAACACTGAAGCTTTCTTT.

The chain carries TRBV24-1 and TRBJ2-7; D remains unclear. The germline gives CDR1 KGHDR, CDR2 SFDVKD. The CDR3 length is 10 residues. V lost 10 bases to trimming and J lost 5 bases, with 8 bases between them. Here the CDR3 reads CATCDDEQYF. CDR3 sequence (DNA): TGTGCCACGTGCGATGACGAGCAGTACTTC.

V gene TRBV2 combines with J gene TRBJ2-1, with 13 positions matching TRBD2. This CDR3 spans 17 amino acids. Unmatched junction bases numbered 11, after V lost 5 bases and J lost 7 bases. CDR1 and CDR2 from the germline V gene are SNHLY and FYNNEI. DNA for the CDR3: TGTGCCAGCAGTCAAAGACTAGCGGGGGGCATTAATAATGAGCAGTTCTTC. Translating it yields CASSQRLAGGINNEQFF.

The count of this clone is one. The chain joins TRBV5-6 to TRBJ2-5; D may be TRBD2 (7 bases). The CDR3 consists of 15 residues. In germline, CDR1 is SGHDT, CDR2 YYEEEE. V was clipped by 2 bases and J by 4 bases, with 15 bases between them. The CDR3: CASSLMLRGGETQYF. CDR3 sequence (DNA): TGTGCCAGCAGCTTAATGTTGAGGGGGGGAGAGACCCAGTACTTC.

V is TRBV27 and J is TRBJ2-7, with D possibly matching TRBD2 (5 bases). Trimming removed 1 base at V and 2 bases at J, with 9 bases between. This CDR3 spans 14 amino acids. Germline lookup yields CDR1 MNHEY and CDR2 SMNVEV (reference sequence). The CDR3 DNA reads TGTGCCAGCAGTTTATTACCGGGGACCTACGAGCAGTACTTC. The encoded protein is CASSLLPGTYEQYF.

CDR3 amino acids: CASSHTSRDNSYEQYF. The CDR3 DNA follows: TGTGCCAGCAGCCACACTTCTCGGGATAATTCCTACGAGCAGTACTTC. This chain connects TRBV4-2 to TRBJ2-7; possible D gene TRBD2, 5 bases. With 3 bases removed from V and 1 base from J, the gap between germline ends came to 16 bases. The CDR3 runs to 16 residues. Germline CDR1 and CDR2: LGHNA and YNFKEQ.

This clone was recorded many times. V and J are TRBV10-2 and TRBJ2-7; possibly TRBD1 for D (6 bases). Germline V CDR1 and CDR2: WSHSY, SAAADI. CDR3 size: 13 residues. V gave up 5 bases and J gave up 4 bases, with 12 bases separating them. CDR3 DNA: TGCGCCAGCAGTAGACAGGCTGGGTACGAGCAGTACTTC. This gives the protein CASSRQAGYEQYF.

This chain connects TRBV21-1 to TRBJ2-7; the table's D call, TRBD2, was not checked against the DNA. TRBV21-1 is a pseudogene locus. CDR3 size: 14 residues. CDR3 protein: CASSKGGGLYEQYF. The CDR3 DNA reads as TGTGCCAGCAGCAAGGGGGGTGGCCTCTACGAGCAGTACTTC.

This chain links TRBV10-2 with TRBJ2-1; the D gene is possibly TRBD2 (6 bases). The germline V and J ends were trimmed by 2 bases and 5 bases, with 19 bases remaining between them. The CDR3 has 17 amino acids. In germline, CDR1 is WSHSY, CDR2 SAAADI. CDR3 DNA sequence: TGCGCCAGCAGTGAGCGTCTAGCCGGGACTCTTAACAATGAGCAGTTCTTC. Translating it yields CASSERLAGTLNNEQFF.

The CDR3 reads CASSSGINSPLHF. The CDR3 DNA sequence: TGTGCCAGCAGTTCAGGAATTAATTCACCCCTCCACTTT. The chain couples TRBV12-3 or TRBV12-4 to TRBJ1-6; D is undetermined. The CDR3 has 13 residues. The V end lost 4 bases, the J end lost 6 bases, and 7 bases lay between the germline ends.

The chain recombines TRBV2 with TRBJ1-1, with 7 bases matching TRBD1. The germline V gene encodes CDR1 SNHLY and CDR2 FYNNEI. The CDR3 length is 17 residues. Trimming cost V 5 bases and J 0 bases; bases outside gene matches: 12. The CDR3 coding sequence is TGTGCCAGCAGTTACATAGTCGGGACAGATTTGAACACTGAAGCTTTCTTT. Encoded protein: CASSYIVGTDLNTEAFF.

A single count supports this clone. This sequence joins TRBV3-1 (or the pseudogene TRBV3-2) and TRBJ1-1; D uncertain. The CDR3 covers 13 residues. Germline loops: CDR1 LGHDT, CDR2 YNNKEL (reference sequence). Trimming pared 5 bases from V and 4 bases from J, leaving 11 bases between. CDR3 region: CASSRIHGTEAFF. The CDR3 nucleotides read TGTGCCAGCAGCAGAATACATGGCACTGAAGCTTTCTTT.

The chain has TRBV28 and TRBJ1-3, with a weak D call TRBD1 (5 bases). The CDR3 sequence is 15 residues long. With 4 bases removed from V and 4 bases from J, the gap between germline ends came to 14 bases. CDR1 and CDR2 from the germline V gene are MDHEN and SYDVKM. The CDR3: CASSYGGRAGNTIYF. DNA for the CDR3: TGTGCCAGCAGTTACGGGGGACGTGCAGGAAACACCATATATTTT. The full variable domain, with the rest looked up from reference TRBV28 and TRBJ1-3, is DVKVTQSSRYLVKRTGEKVFLECVQDMDHENMFWYRQDPGLGLRLIYFSYDVKMKEKGDIPEGYSVSREKKERFSLILESASTNQTSMYLCASSYGGRAGNTIYFGEGSWLTVV.

The V gene is TRBV7-6, the J gene TRBJ2-5, with 11 nucleotides matching TRBD2. The CDR3 spans 16 residues. Germline CDR1 is SGHVS and CDR2 is FNYEAQ. Germline trimming cut 1 base from V and 1 base from J; bases unmatched to any gene: 2. This CDR3 reads CASSLGLAGGQETQYF. The CDR3 bases are TGTGCCAGCAGCTTAGGGCTAGCGGGGGGCCAAGAGACCCAGTACTTC.

Only a few counts were recorded for this clone. The chain carries TRBV6-5 and TRBJ1-1, with no clear D. The CDR3 loop spans 13 amino acids. Trimming cost V 10 bases and J 4 bases, with 16 bases left between them. Germline CDR1 reads MNHEY; CDR2 reads SVGAGI. The CDR3 DNA sequence: TGTGCCACCTTTCGAGGGCTCGGCACTGAAGCTTTCTTT. This sequence encodes CATFRGLGTEAFF.

This chain joins TRBV5-1 and TRBJ2-7; no clear D gene. The CDR3 is 11 amino acids. CDR1 and CDR2 from the germline V gene are SGHRS and YFSETQ. Trimming removed 0 bases at V and 5 bases at J, with 3 bases between. The CDR3: CASSLDNEQYF. CDR3 coding DNA: TGCGCCAGCAGCTTGGATAACGAGCAGTACTTC.

This clone was seen only once. The chain links TRBV6-4 to TRBJ2-1; a possible D gene is TRBD2 (5 bases). The germline V gene encodes CDR1 MRHNA and CDR2 SNTAGT. The CDR3 is 15 residues long. Between the trimmed V and J ends, which lost 4 bases and 0 bases, there was a span of 10 bases. CDR3 residues: CASSGEFSSYNEQFF. The CDR3, as DNA: TGTGCCAGCAGTGGGGAGTTTAGCTCCTACAATGAGCAGTTCTTC.

The chain employs TRBV6-2 or TRBV6-3 and TRBJ1-5; D is perhaps TRBD1 (5 bases). The CDR3 has 18 amino acids. Germline lookup yields CDR1 MNHEY and CDR2 SVGEGT. V was pared by 2 bases and J by 2 bases, with 19 bases between. The CDR3 sequence is CASSYPARTIRGNQPQHF. The DNA for the CDR3 is TGTGCCAGCAGTTACCCGGCGAGAACCATCAGGGGCAATCAGCCCCAGCATTTT.

J is TRBJ1-5 and V is TRBV7-9, with 7 positions matching TRBD1. There are 15 residues in the CDR3. Trimming took 2 bases from V and 4 from J; bases not matched to a gene: 5. Germline-derived CDR1 and CDR2 are SEHNR and FQNEAQ (reference sequence). The CDR3 sequence is CASSLSGTENQPQHF. The CDR3 bases are TGTGCCAGCAGCTTATCGGGGACAGAAAATCAGCCCCAGCATTTT.

The chain carries TRBV6-2 or TRBV6-3 and TRBJ2-7, with a tentative D call TRBD1 (6 bases). V gave up 6 bases and J gave up 6 bases, with 15 bases separating them. This CDR3 spans 13 amino acids. Germline CDR1 is MNHEY and CDR2 is SVGEGT. The CDR3 spells CASSVQGFGEQYF. The CDR3 DNA sequence: TGTGCCAGCAGCGTACAGGGTTTCGGCGAGCAGTACTTC.

The rearrangement joins TRBV28 to TRBJ1-1, with D perhaps matching TRBD1 (6 bases). CDR1 is MDHEN, CDR2 SYDVKM, per germline. The CDR3 contains 13 residues. V lost 1 base and J lost 8, with 11 bases in between. The CDR3 reads CASSLSSRGEAFF. CDR3 coding DNA: TGTGCCAGCAGTTTATCAAGCAGGGGAGAAGCTTTCTTT. Filled out from reference TRBV28 and TRBJ1-1, the complete variable domain reads DVKVTQSSRYLVKRTGEKVFLECVQDMDHENMFWYRQDPGLGLRLIYFSYDVKMKEKGDIPEGYSVSREKKERFSLILESASTNQTSMYLCASSLSSRGEAFFGQGTRLTVV.

The gene calls are TRBV13 and TRBJ2-7; D might be TRBD1 (6 bases). V was trimmed by 5 bases and J by 2 bases, leaving 13 bases between them. In germline, CDR1 is PRHDT, CDR2 FYEKMQ (reference sequence). The CDR3 is 14 residues long. This chain's CDR3 is CASSRRTATYEQYF. The CDR3 DNA is TGTGCCAGCAGCCGAAGGACAGCAACCTACGAGCAGTACTTC.

This rearrangement joins TRBV5-6 to TRBJ2-5, with 12 bases identical to TRBD1. Germline loops: CDR1 SGHDT, CDR2 YYEEEE. With V trimmed by 2 bases and J by 7 bases, 12 bases remained unmatched. This CDR3 is 17 amino acids long. CDR3 protein: CASSFSGQGAVWVTQYF. CDR3 DNA sequence: TGTGCCAGCAGCTTTTCGGGACAGGGGGCGGTCTGGGTGACCCAGTACTTC.

The genes are TRBV3-1 (or the pseudogene TRBV3-2) and TRBJ2-6; no firm D call. The germline V gene encodes CDR1 LGHDT and CDR2 YNNKEL (reference sequence). This CDR3 region has 13 residues. Trimming cost V 4 bases and J 4 bases, with 5 bases left between them. In nucleotides, the CDR3 is TGTGCCAGCAGCCGTAAAGGGGCCAACGTCCTGACTTTC. The encoded protein is CASSRKGANVLTF.

The chain combines TRBV6-1 with TRBJ1-6, with no clear D. Trimming stripped 1 base from V and 9 bases from J, with 4 bases between. The CDR3 covers 12 residues. Germline loops: CDR1 MNHNS, CDR2 SASEGT. DNA for the CDR3: TGTGCCAGCAGTGAAGGCGGTTCACCCCTCCACTTT. Translated, it gives CASSEGGSPLHF.